Listed below are T cell receptor beta chains from one sample, sequenced in a study of shared clonotypes between healthy human individuals. Sequencing used immunoSEQ multiplex PCR; TCRdb keeps in-frame clones, though not all of them. The sample has 150,000 to 200,000 clones, 66% seen once. Sequenced: memory CD4+ T cells sorted from blood. These receptors originate from a man in his thirties or forties in good health. The CDR3 runs from the conserved cysteine through the conserved F or W. The order of the fields is V gene, clone size, D gene, J gene, CDR3 DNA, CDR3 protein. A D gene is named only where the DNA matches it firmly. Clone size, where shown, is once, few, many, or a class for clones that have expanded.

TRBV5-4	many	TRBD2	TRBJ2-1	TGTGCCAGCCAGGGCGGGGGGGAGCAGTTCTTC	CASQGGGEQFF
TRBV5-1	-	TRBD2	TRBJ2-5	TGCGCCAGCAGCCCGGGACTAGCGGGAGTAGGAGAGACCCAGTACTTC	CASSPGLAGVGETQYF
TRBV7-7	-	-	TRBJ2-5	TGTGCTAGCAGCACTCGACCCTCGGGGGAGACCCAGTACTTC	CASSTRPSGETQYF
TRBV5-1	many	-	TRBJ2-7	TGCGCCAGCAGCTGGACAGTTCAGGACGAGCAGTACTTC	CASSWTVQDEQYF
TRBV5-1	-	-	TRBJ2-3	TGCGCCAGCAGCAACCCACAGGAAAGCACAGATACGCAGTATTTT	CASSNPQESTDTQYF
TRBV7-2	few	-	TRBJ1-2	TGTGCCAGCAGCTCCCGGGCCTTCTATGGCTACACCTTC	CASSSRAFYGYTF
TRBV2	-	-	TRBJ2-7	TGTGCCAGCAGTTACCTCCGCGCGACGCAGGGCGAGCAGTACTTC	CASSYLRATQGEQYF
TRBV7-9	-	-	TRBJ1-3	TGTGCCAGCAGCTTCTCTCTTGGAAACACCATATATTTT	CASSFSLGNTIYF
TRBV5-1	-	-	TRBJ2-7	TGCGCCAGCAGCGTAGACCAGGGTAATTCCTACGAGCAGTACTTC	CASSVDQGNSYEQYF
TRBV4-3	-	-	TRBJ2-7	TGCGCCAGCAGCCAAGATGGGGCGGGGCAGTACTTC	CASSQDGAGQYF
TRBV11-2	-	-	TRBJ2-7	TGTGCGTACCCCCTCAGAGACCGAAAGGCCTACGAGCAGTACTTC	CAYPLRDRKAYEQYF
TRBV5-5	-	-	TRBJ2-1	TGTGCCAGCAGCTCCAGACTCGACCTCTCCTACAATGAGCAGTTCTTC	CASSSRLDLSYNEQFF
TRBV15	-	-	TRBJ2-1	TGTGCCACCAGCAGACTGCGGGGTGAGCAGTTCTTC	CATSRLRGEQFF
TRBV6-5	-	-	TRBJ2-1	TGTGCCAGCAGTTACGGACTCAGGGGAAATGAGCAGTTCTTC	CASSYGLRGNEQFF
TRBV6-5	few	TRBD2	TRBJ2-1	TGTGCCAGCAGTTACCTGGGACTAGCGGAGTACAATGAGCAGTTCTTC	CASSYLGLAEYNEQFF
TRBV5-1	few	TRBD2	TRBJ2-3	TGCGCCAGCAGCTTGGGGACTAGCGGGTACACAGATACGCAGTATTTT	CASSLGTSGYTDTQYF
TRBV29-1	few	-	TRBJ2-3	TGCAGCGTGAGGGGTCCGGGAGCCGCTACGCAGTATTTT	CSVRGPGAATQYF
TRBV7-8	-	TRBD2	TRBJ2-3	TGTGCCAGCAGCTTAGCGGTAGCGGGGGGGCCTCCAGATACGCAGTATTTT	CASSLAVAGGPPDTQYF
TRBV15	-	TRBD2	TRBJ2-7	TGTGCCACCAGCATTCAGCGGGAGAGCTACGAGCAGTACTTC	CATSIQRESYEQYF
TRBV6-5	-	-	TRBJ2-5	TGTGCCAGCAGTACGACCCCAGCGGCTCAAGAGACCCAGTACTTC	CASSTTPAAQETQYF
TRBV7-9	-	TRBD1	TRBJ2-1	TGTGCCAGCAGCCCCGATCCGGACAGGGGGAGGCATGAGCAGTTCTTC	CASSPDPDRGRHEQFF
TRBV7-6	-	TRBD2	TRBJ2-7	TGTGCCAGCAGTCCACAGCGGGGGGTTAACGAGCAGTACTTC	CASSPQRGVNEQYF
TRBV6-1	-	-	TRBJ2-7	TGTGCCAGCAGTGAAGGGGGGGTTTCCTACGAGCAGTACTTC	CASSEGGVSYEQYF
TRBV7-3	-	-	TRBJ2-2	TGTGCCAGCAGCTTGACCGGGACTCCTAACACCGGGGAGCTGTTTTTT	CASSLTGTPNTGELFF
TRBV7-2	-	-	TRBJ1-2	TGTGCCAGCAGCACAGGACAGAAGACGAGGTATGGCTACACCTTC	CASSTGQKTRYGYTF
TRBV5-1	-	TRBD2	TRBJ2-5	TGCGCCAGTAGCCCGGGGCTAGCGGGCAATACCCAAGAGACCCAGTACTTC	CASSPGLAGNTQETQYF
TRBV28	few	-	TRBJ2-3	TGTGCCAGCAGGAAGTTGGCAGGGACAGATACGCAGTATTTT	CASRKLAGTDTQYF
TRBV20-1	-	-	TRBJ2-1	TGCAGTGCCCCCCTGGACGATGAGCAGTTCTTC	CSAPLDDEQFF
TRBV4-1	-	-	TRBJ1-5	TGCGCCAGCAGCCAAGATGACAGATTCGAGACGGCCCAGCATTTT	CASSQDDRFETAQHF
TRBV5-1	many	TRBD2	TRBJ2-4	TGCGCCAGCAGCTCCTCCCCCTTGGGACTAGCGGGACTTTTAGCCAAAAACATTCAGTACTTC	CASSSSPLGLAGLLAKNIQYF
TRBV9	-	-	TRBJ1-4	TGTGCCAGCAGCGTAGGTGGGGGGCGAGGTGAAAAACTGTTTTTT	CASSVGGGRGEKLFF
TRBV5-1	-	-	TRBJ2-7	TGCGCCAGCACCCCGGCGGGTTCAGCCTACGAGCAGTACTTC	CASTPAGSAYEQYF
TRBV5-6	once	TRBD2	TRBJ2-5	TGTGCCAGCAGCTTGGCGACTAGCGGGAGTTGGAGGGAGACCCAGTACTTC	CASSLATSGSWRETQYF
TRBV7-9	once	-	TRBJ1-2	TGTGCCAGCAGTGGCCCAGGAGAATATGGCTACACCTTC	CASSGPGEYGYTF
TRBV20-1	-	-	TRBJ2-5	TGCAGTGCTAGCCAAGAGACCCAGTACTTC	CSASQETQYF
TRBV4-1	-	TRBD1	TRBJ2-7	TGCGCCAGCAGCCAAGATCGGGACAGCTCCTACGAGCAGTACTTC	CASSQDRDSSYEQYF
TRBV11-2	few	-	TRBJ1-5	TGTGCCAGCAGCTTAGAACCAAGCCAGCCCCAGCATTTT	CASSLEPSQPQHF
TRBV6-5	few	TRBD1	TRBJ2-2	TGTGCCAGCAGGTCAGGGGGCCGGAACACCGGGGAGCTGTTTTTT	CASRSGGRNTGELFF
TRBV7-7	-	-	TRBJ2-1	TGTGCCAGCAGCTTAACGGGGGAGGTTGGGAACAATGAGCAGTTCTTC	CASSLTGEVGNNEQFF
TRBV19	-	-	TRBJ2-2	TGTGCCAGTAGTCGCCAGCCGAACACCGGGGAGCTGTTTTTT	CASSRQPNTGELFF
TRBV10-1	few	TRBD2	TRBJ2-5	TGCGCCAGCAGTCCCGGACTAGCGGGAGTAGGGGTGACCCAGTACTTC	CASSPGLAGVGVTQYF
TRBV18	-	-	TRBJ1-4	TGTGCCAGCTCACAAGAGAGGGTAGAATATATTGAAAAACTGTTTTTT	CASSQERVEYIEKLFF
TRBV7-7	once	-	TRBJ2-1	TGTGCCAGCAGCCGCGAGCCCCTCTTGGAGCAGTTCTTC	CASSREPLLEQFF
TRBV18	few	-	TRBJ2-5	TGTGCCAGCTCACCACCGAGAGGGTCTGCAGAGACCCAGTACTTC	CASSPPRGSAETQYF
TRBV7-9	-	TRBD2	TRBJ2-1	TGTGCCAGCAGCTTAAGAGCGGGAGGATACAATGAGCAGTTCTTC	CASSLRAGGYNEQFF